A selection of T cell receptor beta chains follows, all from one sample in a study of shared clonotypes between healthy human individuals. The protocol was immunoSEQ multiplex PCR, while the TCRdb copy is restricted to in-frame clones and leaves out a portion. The data show some 1.1 million clones, approximately 80% seen once. Material for sequencing was memory CD4+ T cells from PBMCs. These receptor sequences come from a man aged 18 to 29 in good health. Some clones in this sample may be carry-over from other donors' samples. CDR3s include the opening cysteine and the closing phenylalanine or tryptophan. A D gene is named only where the DNA matches it firmly. A row's size may be missing; if present it is once, few, many or a size class.

10,NA,TRBJ1-2,NA,TRBV6-6,TGTGCCAGCAGTTACGCCGGCTACACCTTC,CASSYAGYTF
16,NA,TRBJ2-3,TRBD2,TRBV9,TGTGCCAGCAGCCCGTTAGCGGGAGTGGGAGGAGATACGCAGTATTTT,CASSPLAGVGGDTQYF
15,few,TRBJ2-3,TRBD1,TRBV28,TGTGCCAGCAGTCCCACAGGGGGCTGGTCAGATACGCAGTATTTT,CASSPTGGWSDTQYF
15,NA,TRBJ2-3,NA,TRBV9,TGTGCCAGCAGCGTAGTTGGGACTAGCACAGATACGCAGTATTTT,CASSVVGTSTDTQYF
13,few,TRBJ1-1,NA,TRBV28,TGTGCCAGCAGTTTTTCTGGGAGGGCTGAAGCTTTCTTT,CASSFSGRAEAFF
15,NA,TRBJ1-1,NA,TRBV6-5,TGTGCCAGCAGTGGAAGGGGGGGGGTGAACACTGAAGCTTTCTTT,CASSGRGGVNTEAFF
13,NA,TRBJ2-3,NA,TRBV5-1,TGCGCCAGCAGCTTGGAGGGGCAGGATACGCAGTATTTT,CASSLEGQDTQYF
16,NA,TRBJ1-3,TRBD1,TRBV5-1,TGCGCCAGCAGCGCGGCAACAGGGGGCTCTGGAAACACCATATATTTT,CASSAATGGSGNTIYF
15,NA,TRBJ1-4,TRBD1,TRBV18,TGTGCCAGCCGTCCTACAGGGGGCGAGGGTGAAAAACTGTTTTTT,CASRPTGGEGEKLFF
15,NA,TRBJ1-3,NA,TRBV4-3,TGCGCCAGCAGCCAAGATTTCGCAGGGAGAAACACCATATATTTT,CASSQDFAGRNTIYF
13,NA,TRBJ1-3,NA,TRBV11-2,TGTGCCAGCAGCTCGGGCACTGGAAACACCATATATTTT,CASSSGTGNTIYF
15,NA,TRBJ2-3,TRBD2,TRBV4-2,TGTGCCAGCAGCCAGCCCGGGGCGGGAGCAGATACGCAGTATTTT,CASSQPGAGADTQYF
16,NA,TRBJ2-3,NA,TRBV5-1,TGCGCCAGCAGCTTGGAAGGGCGGCTAGGTACAGATACGCAGTATTTT,CASSLEGRLGTDTQYF
13,NA,TRBJ2-5,NA,TRBV29-1,TGCAGCGTGGCGGGACAGTACCAAGAGACCCAGTACTTC,CSVAGQYQETQYF
17,NA,TRBJ2-5,TRBD2,TRBV18,TGTGCCAGCTCACCATCCGGGACTAGCGGGAGGCGGGAGACCCAGTACTTC,CASSPSGTSGRRETQYF
13,NA,TRBJ1-1,NA,TRBV21-1,TGTGCCAGAAAAGGGGGTCGGAACACTGAAGCTTTCTTT,CARKGGRNTEAFF
12,NA,TRBJ2-5,NA,TRBV29-1,TGCAGCGTTGTGTCCGGCCAAGAGACCCAGTACTTC,CSVVSGQETQYF
14,few,TRBJ2-5,NA,TRBV28,TGTGCCAGCAGTCTAATCGGATGGGAAGAGACCCAGTACTTC,CASSLIGWEETQYF
16,NA,TRBJ2-2,TRBD1,TRBV5-1,TGCGCCAGCAGCTACTCCGGACAGGGGATCACCGGGGAGCTGTTTTTT,CASSYSGQGITGELFF
18,NA,TRBJ2-1,NA,TRBV4-1,TGCGCCAGCAGCCTTATCCTTGGGGCTAGCCCTACCTACAATGAGCAGTTCTTC,CASSLILGASPTYNEQFF
13,NA,TRBJ2-3,NA,TRBV27,TGTGCCAGCAGTTTACTTGCGCTGAATACGCAGTATTTT,CASSLLALNTQYF
12,few,TRBJ2-1,NA,TRBV28,TGTGCCAGCAGCTGGTACCGACAGGAGCAGTTCTTC,CASSWYRQEQFF
12,NA,TRBJ2-3,NA,TRBV9,TGTGCCAGCAGCCCCAGCCGATATACGCAGTATTTT,CASSPSRYTQYF
16,NA,TRBJ2-7,NA,TRBV7-2,TGTGCCAGCAGCTTGTGGACAGTCGGTCTCCGTAACGAGCAGTACTTC,CASSLWTVGLRNEQYF
14,NA,TRBJ2-4,NA,TRBV6-5,TGTGCCAGCAGGATGCAGGGAGCTGGGAACATTCAGTACTTC,CASRMQGAGNIQYF
15,NA,TRBJ2-5,NA,TRBV5-1,TGCGCCAGCTCTTTCCTAGGGACCGCCGAAGAGACCCAGTACTTC,CASSFLGTAEETQYF
16,NA,TRBJ1-3,NA,TRBV19,TGTGCCAGTAGTATAGCGGGCAGTCCCTCTGGAAACACCATATATTTT,CASSIAGSPSGNTIYF
14,NA,TRBJ1-1,TRBD1,TRBV6-5,TGTGCCAGCAGAGGACAGGGGAGGGTAACTGAAGCTTTCTTT,CASRGQGRVTEAFF
18,NA,TRBJ1-5,NA,TRBV4-1,TGCGCCAGCAGCCAAGGGCGGGGGGGTCCGGGCCCCAATCAGCCCCAGCATTTT,CASSQGRGGPGPNQPQHF
18,NA,TRBJ2-3,TRBD2,TRBV4-3,TGCGCCAGCAGCCAAGAACCGGGACTAGCGGGAGCGAGGGATACGCAGTATTTT,CASSQEPGLAGARDTQYF
15,few,TRBJ2-3,NA,TRBV7-3,TGTGCCAGCAGTCTAGGGCACGAACTCACAGATACGCAGTATTTT,CASSLGHELTDTQYF